These 5 T cell receptor beta chains share one sample of origin, sequenced in a study of memory CD4+ T cells and cytomegalovirus serostatus. Sequencing was performed with immunoSEQ multiplex PCR; in TCRdb, only in-frame clones are kept and a portion is missing. In the table there are under 55,000 clones, around 78% of which are singletons. The sort gate was single viable CD3+CD4+CD8-CD45RO+ cells for memory CD4+ T cells. The specimen sequenced was memory CD4+ T cells from blood. These receptors all stem from an adult in good health and CMV-seronegative.

V is TRBV11-2 and J is TRBJ1-6, with D perhaps matching TRBD1 (5 bases). Between the trimmed V and J ends, which lost 4 bases and 7 bases, there was a span of 14 bases. Per the germline V gene, CDR1 is SGHAT and CDR2 is FQNNGV. This CDR3 is 15 amino acids long. CDR3 nucleotides: TGTGCCAGCAGCTCGGGGGACCACCGCAATTCACCCCTCCACTTT. This translates into CASSSGDHRNSPLHF.

The rearrangement links TRBV11-2 to TRBJ2-7; either TRBD1 or TRBD2 may supply D (5 bases each). The germline CDR1 and CDR2 sequences are SGHAT and FQNNGV. The V and J ends lost 5 bases and 4 bases respectively, with 21 bases between them. The CDR3 spans 16 residues. DNA of the CDR3: TGTGCCAGCAGCCTGCGCGGGCAGGGAAAAATGTACGAGCAGTACTTC. Translation gives CASSLRGQGKMYEQYF. The full variable domain, with the rest looked up from reference TRBV11-2 and TRBJ2-7, is EAGVAQSPRYKIIEKRQSVAFWCNPISGHATLYWYQQILGQGPKLLIQFQNNGVVDDSQLPKDRFSAERLKGVDSTLKIQPAKLEDSAVYLCASSLRGQGKMYEQYFGPGTRLTVT.

The V call is TRBV18, the J call TRBJ1-4; 10 positions match TRBD1. The V segment lost 1 base and the J segment 7 bases; nucleotides outside the gene matches: 3. CDR3 length equals 15 residues. CDR1 and CDR2 from the germline V gene are KGHSH and LQKENI. The CDR3 DNA is TGTGCCAGCTCACCACGGGACAGGGGAGGTGAAAAACTGTTTTTT. It is translated as CASSPRDRGGEKLFF.

This clone has only a few counts. The rearrangement links TRBV5-1 to TRBJ2-7; tentative D call: TRBD2 (6 bases). Trimming took off 0 bases at V and 2 bases at J, with 9 bases between the two ends. The CDR3 is 14 amino acids. Germline CDR1 and CDR2: SGHRS and YFSETQ. For the CDR3, the DNA is TGCGCCAGCAGCTTGGCCTCGGGGGCCTACGAGCAGTACTTC. It is translated as CASSLASGAYEQYF.

The genes are TRBV7-3 and TRBJ1-2; possibly TRBD1 for D (5 bases). CDR1 SGHTA and CDR2 FQGTGA come from the germline V gene. V lost 5 bases and J 5 bases, leaving 12 bases between the germline ends. This CDR3 spans 13 amino acids. This CDR3 reads CASSNLGGYGYTF. DNA for the CDR3: TGTGCCAGCAGCAACCTCGGGGGGTATGGCTACACCTTC.